The 10 T cell receptor beta chains in this list originate from one sample, sequenced in a study of blood T cell repertoires in COVID-19 (TCRdb year 2020). Library creation used the immunoSEQ multiplex PCR assay. The immuneACCESS repertoire file appears here via TCRdb, limited to in-frame rearrangements. These files lack a portion of the clones; in checked studies, under half of the deficit traces to unresolved V genes, and the cause of the others is not known. This sample gives about 320,000 clones in total; over 85% of them show up just once. Around 2.6% of the sample is taken by the ten largest. Sample: PBMCs or T cells enriched from blood (not recorded which). These receptors all come from a man in his 60s who had recovered from COVID-19.

This chain uses TRBV7-6 with TRBJ2-2; 7 bases are a match to TRBD2. This CDR3 is 16 amino acids long. CDR1 is SGHVS, CDR2 FNYEAQ, per germline. The junction had 8 bases not matched to a gene; V was cut back by 2 bases and J by 5 bases. The CDR3 nucleotides read TGTGCCAGCAGCTTAAGGGAGGGCCGAGGAACCGGGGAGCTGTTTTTT. Its translation is CASSLREGRGTGELFF. Drawing the rest from reference TRBV7-6 and TRBJ2-2, the complete variable domain is GAGVSQSPRYKVTKRGQDVALRCDPISGHVSLYWYRQALGQGPEFLTYFNYEAQQDKSGLPNDRFSAERPEGSISTLTIQRTEQRDSAMYRCASSLREGRGTGELFFGEGSRLTVL.

In the case of this clone: Germline and junction disagree at one end, which may indicate a read error. This chain joins TRBV19 and TRBJ2-7, with a weak D call TRBD2 (7 bases). CDR3 length: 14 residues. CDR1 and CDR2 from the germline V gene are LNHDA and SQIVND (reference sequence). In DNA form, the CDR3 reads TGTGCCAGCAGTAGGATGGGGGGGGGCCTCGAGCAGTACTTC. Amino acids: CASSRMGGGLEQYF.

This clone was seen just once. The chain has TRBV10-1 and TRBJ2-1; 7 bases align to TRBD1. There are 15 residues in the CDR3. With V trimmed by 4 bases and J by 2 bases, 5 bases remained unmatched. Germline lookup yields CDR1 WNHNN and CDR2 SYGVQD (reference sequence). The CDR3 spells CASSAGTATYNEQFF. CDR3 nucleotides: TGCGCCAGCAGTGCCGGGACAGCTACCTACAATGAGCAGTTCTTC.

The chain is built from TRBV19 and TRBJ1-2; 9 nucleotides agree with TRBD1. Trimming at V came to 8 bases and at J to 7 bases, leaving 8 bases not matched to a gene. CDR3 length: 13 residues. The germline V gene has CDR1 LNHDA and CDR2 SQIVND (reference sequence). The CDR3 sequence: CASDPTGGSGYTF. The CDR3 DNA follows: TGTGCCAGTGATCCGACAGGGGGTAGTGGCTACACCTTC.

The genes are TRBV9 and TRBJ2-1, with a weak D call TRBD1 (6 bases). Germline V gene lookup returns CDR1 SGDLS and CDR2 YYNGEE. The CDR3 has 16 amino acids. V lost 4 bases and J 1 base, leaving 15 bases between the germline ends. CDR3 sequence reads: CASSPYHRVSYNEQFF. The CDR3 DNA reads TGTGCCAGCAGCCCATATCACAGGGTTTCCTACAATGAGCAGTTCTTC.

This clone was detected once. Other DNA sequences from this sample encode an identical CDR3 as well. The chain has TRBV11-3 and TRBJ2-6; D not resolved. Germline loops: CDR1 SGHNT, CDR2 YENEEA. CDR3 size: 14 residues. Between the trimmed V and J ends, which lost 2 bases and 4 bases, there was a span of 6 bases. Here the CDR3 DNA reads TGTGCCAGCAGCTTACGGTCCGGGGCCAACGTCCTGACTTTC. This sequence encodes CASSLRSGANVLTF.

The chain carries TRBV5-1 and TRBJ2-2; 12 bases align to TRBD2. Germline V gives CDR1 SGHRS, CDR2 YFSETQ. CDR3 length equals 16 residues. V dropped 6 bases and J dropped 5; count of bases not matched to a gene: 8. This chain's CDR3 is CASTPSGGAGTGELFF. The CDR3, as DNA: TGCGCCAGCACCCCTAGCGGGGGGGCGGGAACCGGGGAGCTGTTTTTT.

This clone was seen many times. This CDR3 is CASSSPDRNSPLHF. CDR3 DNA sequence: TGTGCCAGCAGTTCCCCGGACAGGAATTCACCCCTCCACTTT. The chain links TRBV6-5 to TRBJ1-6; 7 bases match TRBD1. CDR3 length equals 14 residues. The V and J ends lost 4 bases and 7 bases, in that order; junction bases with no gene match: 4. CDR1 and CDR2 (germline): MNHEY, SVGAGI.

The chain joins TRBV3-1 (or the pseudogene TRBV3-2) to TRBJ1-1; D uncertain. The germline V gene encodes CDR1 LGHDT and CDR2 YNNKEL (reference sequence). This CDR3 has 13 amino acids. The germline V and J ends were trimmed by 1 base and 5 bases, with 8 bases remaining between them. CDR3 residues: CASSQVAGTEAFF. The DNA for the CDR3 is TGTGCCAGCAGCCAAGTTGCGGGTACTGAAGCTTTCTTT.

The rearrangement links TRBV18 to TRBJ2-2; D is possibly TRBD2 (5 bases). Trimming stripped 2 bases from V and 6 bases from J, with 16 bases between. CDR3 length: 16 residues. Germline V gives CDR1 KGHSH, CDR2 LQKENI. In DNA form, the CDR3 reads TGTGCCAGCTCACCATTGGGCGTAGGGAGCTCCGGGGAGCTGTTTTTT. Residues: CASSPLGVGSSGELFF.